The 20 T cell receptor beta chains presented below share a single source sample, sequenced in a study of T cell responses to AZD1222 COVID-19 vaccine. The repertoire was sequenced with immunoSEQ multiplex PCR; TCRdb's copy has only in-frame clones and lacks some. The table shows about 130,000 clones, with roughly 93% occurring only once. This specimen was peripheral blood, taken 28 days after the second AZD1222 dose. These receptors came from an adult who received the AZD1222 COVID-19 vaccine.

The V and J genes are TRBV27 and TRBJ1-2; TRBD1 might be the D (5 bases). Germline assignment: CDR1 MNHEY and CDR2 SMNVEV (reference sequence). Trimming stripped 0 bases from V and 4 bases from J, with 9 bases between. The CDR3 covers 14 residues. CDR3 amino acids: CASSLSSGPYGYTF. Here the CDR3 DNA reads TGTGCCAGCAGTTTATCGTCAGGGCCCTATGGCTACACCTTC.

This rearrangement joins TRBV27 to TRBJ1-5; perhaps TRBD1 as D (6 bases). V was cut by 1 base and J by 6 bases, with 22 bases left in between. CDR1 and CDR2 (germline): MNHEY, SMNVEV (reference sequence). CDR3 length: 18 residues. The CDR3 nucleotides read TGTGCCAGCAGTTTATGGGGGGCTGAGTCGGGGGTCGGTCAGCCCCAGCATTTT. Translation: CASSLWGAESGVGQPQHF.

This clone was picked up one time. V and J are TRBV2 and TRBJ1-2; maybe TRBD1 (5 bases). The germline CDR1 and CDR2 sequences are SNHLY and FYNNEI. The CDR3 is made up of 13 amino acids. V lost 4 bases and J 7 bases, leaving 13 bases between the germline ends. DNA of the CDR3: TGTGCCAGCAGTGTAGGCAGGGAACTTGGCTACACCTTC. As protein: CASSVGRELGYTF.

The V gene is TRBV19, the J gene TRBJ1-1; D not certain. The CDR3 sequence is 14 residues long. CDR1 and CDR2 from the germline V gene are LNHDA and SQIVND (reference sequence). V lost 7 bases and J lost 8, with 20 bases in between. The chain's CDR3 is CASTPMGVISEAFF. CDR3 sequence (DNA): TGTGCCAGTACCCCAATGGGCGTGATATCCGAAGCTTTCTTT.

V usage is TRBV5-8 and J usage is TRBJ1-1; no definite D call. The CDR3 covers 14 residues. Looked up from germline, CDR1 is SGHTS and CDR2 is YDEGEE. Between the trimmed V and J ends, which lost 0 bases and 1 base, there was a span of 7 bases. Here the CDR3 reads CASSLGQENTEAFF. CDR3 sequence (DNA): TGTGCCAGCAGCTTGGGTCAGGAGAACACTGAAGCTTTCTTT.

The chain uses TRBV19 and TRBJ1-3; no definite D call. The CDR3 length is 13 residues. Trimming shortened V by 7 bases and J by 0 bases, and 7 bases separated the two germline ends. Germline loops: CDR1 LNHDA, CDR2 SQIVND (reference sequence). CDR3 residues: CASMINSGNTIYF. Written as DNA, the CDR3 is TGTGCCAGTATGATCAACTCTGGAAACACCATATATTTT.

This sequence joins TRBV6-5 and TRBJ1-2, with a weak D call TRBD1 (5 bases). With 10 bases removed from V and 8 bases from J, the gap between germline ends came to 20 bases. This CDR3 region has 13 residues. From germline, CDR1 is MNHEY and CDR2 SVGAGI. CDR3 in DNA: TGTGCCACAAAGACCGGGGGGACGAGGGGCTACACCTTC. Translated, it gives CATKTGGTRGYTF.

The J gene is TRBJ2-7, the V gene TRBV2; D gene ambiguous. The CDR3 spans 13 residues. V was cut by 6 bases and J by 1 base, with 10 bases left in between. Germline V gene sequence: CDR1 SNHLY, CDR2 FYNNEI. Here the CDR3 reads CASRGHESYEQYF. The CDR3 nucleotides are TGTGCCAGCAGGGGCCACGAGTCCTACGAGCAGTACTTC.

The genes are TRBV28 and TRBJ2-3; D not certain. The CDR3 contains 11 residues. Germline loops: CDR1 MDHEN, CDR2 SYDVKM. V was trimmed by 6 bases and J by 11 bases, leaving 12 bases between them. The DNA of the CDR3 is TGTGCCAGCAGCTCCCGGATGTGGCAGTATTTT. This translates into CASSSRMWQYF.

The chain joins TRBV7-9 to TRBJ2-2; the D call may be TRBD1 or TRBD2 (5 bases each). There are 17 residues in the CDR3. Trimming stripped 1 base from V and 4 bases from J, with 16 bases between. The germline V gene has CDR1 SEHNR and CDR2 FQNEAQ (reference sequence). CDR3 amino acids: CASSLVESGGITGELFF. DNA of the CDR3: TGTGCCAGCAGCTTAGTCGAGAGTGGGGGTATCACCGGGGAGCTGTTTTTT.

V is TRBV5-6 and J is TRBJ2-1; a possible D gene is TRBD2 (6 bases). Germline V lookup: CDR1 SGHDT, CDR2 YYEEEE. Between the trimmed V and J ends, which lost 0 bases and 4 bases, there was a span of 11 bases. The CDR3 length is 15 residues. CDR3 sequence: CASSLGGKGYNEQFF. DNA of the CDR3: TGTGCCAGCAGCTTGGGCGGGAAGGGATACAATGAGCAGTTCTTC.

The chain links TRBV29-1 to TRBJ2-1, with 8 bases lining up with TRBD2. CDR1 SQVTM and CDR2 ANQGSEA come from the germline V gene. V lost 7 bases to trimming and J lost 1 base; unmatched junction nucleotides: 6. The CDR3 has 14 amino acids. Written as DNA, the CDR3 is TGCAGCGGGCTAGCGGGCGGTTCCTACAATGAGCAGTTCTTC. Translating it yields CSGLAGGSYNEQFF.

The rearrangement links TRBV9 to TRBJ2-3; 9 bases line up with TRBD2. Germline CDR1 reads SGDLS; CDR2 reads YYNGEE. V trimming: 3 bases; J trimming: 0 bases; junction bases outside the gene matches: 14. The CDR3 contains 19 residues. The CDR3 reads CASSARFSGRSGSTDTQYF. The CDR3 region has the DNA TGTGCCAGCAGCGCCCGGTTTAGCGGGAGAAGTGGGAGCACAGATACGCAGTATTTT.

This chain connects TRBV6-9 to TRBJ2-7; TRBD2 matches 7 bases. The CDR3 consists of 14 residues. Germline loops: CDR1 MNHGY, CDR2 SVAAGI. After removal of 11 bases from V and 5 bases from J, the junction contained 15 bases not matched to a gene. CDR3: CAAPRGTNPNEQYF. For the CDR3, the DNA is TGTGCCGCACCGAGAGGGACTAATCCCAACGAGCAGTACTTC.

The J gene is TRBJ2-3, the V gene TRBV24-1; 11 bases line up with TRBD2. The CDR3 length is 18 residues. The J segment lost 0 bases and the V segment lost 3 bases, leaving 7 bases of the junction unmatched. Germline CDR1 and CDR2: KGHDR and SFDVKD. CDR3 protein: CATSDTPGLAESTDTQYF. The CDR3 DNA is TGTGCCACCAGTGATACTCCGGGACTAGCGGAAAGCACAGATACGCAGTATTTT.

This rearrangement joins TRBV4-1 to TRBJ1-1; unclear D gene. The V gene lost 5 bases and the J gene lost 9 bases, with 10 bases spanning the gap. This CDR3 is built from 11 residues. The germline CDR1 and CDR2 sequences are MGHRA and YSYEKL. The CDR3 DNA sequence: TGCGCCAGCAGCACGGGAGCTAAAGCTTTCTTT. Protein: CASSTGAKAFF.

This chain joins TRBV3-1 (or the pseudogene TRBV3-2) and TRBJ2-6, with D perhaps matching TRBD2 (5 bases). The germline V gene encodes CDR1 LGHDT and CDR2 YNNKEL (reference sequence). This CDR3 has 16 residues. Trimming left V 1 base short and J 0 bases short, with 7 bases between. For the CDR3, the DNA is TGTGCCAGCAGCCAAGTGGCGGGCTCTGGGGCCAACGTCCTGACTTTC. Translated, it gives CASSQVAGSGANVLTF.

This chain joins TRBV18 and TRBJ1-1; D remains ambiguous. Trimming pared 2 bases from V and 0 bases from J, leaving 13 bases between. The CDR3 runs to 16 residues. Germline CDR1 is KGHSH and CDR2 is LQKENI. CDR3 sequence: CASSPSATPMNTEAFF. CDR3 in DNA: TGTGCCAGCTCACCATCGGCGACACCCATGAACACTGAAGCTTTCTTT.

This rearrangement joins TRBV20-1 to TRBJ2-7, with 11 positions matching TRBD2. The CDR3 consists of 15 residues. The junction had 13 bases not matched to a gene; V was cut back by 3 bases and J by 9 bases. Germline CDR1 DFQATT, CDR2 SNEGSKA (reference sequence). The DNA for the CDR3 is TGCAGTGCTAGTCCTAGCGGGAGGAGGTTCGCCGGGCAGTACTTC. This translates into CSASPSGRRFAGQYF.

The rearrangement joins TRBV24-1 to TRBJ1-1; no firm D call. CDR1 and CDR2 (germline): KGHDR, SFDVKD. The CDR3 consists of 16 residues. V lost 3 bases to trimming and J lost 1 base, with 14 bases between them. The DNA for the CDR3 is TGTGCCACCAGTGATCCCACGGGGAATACGAACACTGAAGCTTTCTTT. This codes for CATSDPTGNTNTEAFF.